This T cell receptor (beta chain) was found in a study of preoperative IRX-2 immunotherapy in early breast cancer. Generated by immunoSEQ multiplex PCR, the TCRdb table keeps only in-frame clones and is missing some. Among around 60,000 clones, roughly 94% were seen once, and the ten largest hold around 1.7%. Treatment defined: preoperative locoregional IRX-2 cytokine immunotherapy. The V gene lost 7 bases and the J gene lost 6 bases, with 13 bases spanning the gap. Germline V gene data show CDR1 as SGHTA and CDR2 as FQGNSA. This CDR3 is built from 13 residues. This specimen was taken from a patient treated with IRX-2 immunotherapy. The sequence came from a human donor with breast cancer. The J gene is TRBJ2-1, the V gene TRBV7-2, with D perhaps TRBD1 (5 bases). The CDR3 DNA reads as TGTGCCAGCACCTTTCGACAGAGCAATGAGCAGTTCTTC. Encoded protein: CASTFRQSNEQFF.